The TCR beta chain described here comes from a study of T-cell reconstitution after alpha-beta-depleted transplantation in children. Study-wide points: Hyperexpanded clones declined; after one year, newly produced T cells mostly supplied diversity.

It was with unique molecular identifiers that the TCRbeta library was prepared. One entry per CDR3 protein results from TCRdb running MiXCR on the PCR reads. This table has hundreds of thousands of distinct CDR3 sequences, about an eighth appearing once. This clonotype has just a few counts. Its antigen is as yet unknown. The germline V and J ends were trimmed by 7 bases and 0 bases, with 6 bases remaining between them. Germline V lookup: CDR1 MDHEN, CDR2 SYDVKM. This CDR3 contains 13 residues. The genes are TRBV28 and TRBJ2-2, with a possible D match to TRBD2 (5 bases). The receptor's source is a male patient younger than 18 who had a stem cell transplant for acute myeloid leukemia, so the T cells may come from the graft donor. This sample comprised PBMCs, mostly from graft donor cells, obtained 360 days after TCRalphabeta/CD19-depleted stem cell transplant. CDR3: CASTSPNTGELFF. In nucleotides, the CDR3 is TGTGCCAGCACTAGCCCGAACACCGGGGAGCTGTTTTTT.